The 32 T cell receptor beta chains listed next were all sequenced from one sample in a study of blood T cell repertoires in COVID-19. TCRdb's copy holds only in-frame clones and misses some; the assay was immunoSEQ multiplex PCR. The data show just under 85,000 clones, around 87% seen once. Input material: peripheral blood. The receptors shown here come from a man aged 80 or over with active or convalescent COVID-19.

This clone was detected only a few times. The V gene is TRBV28, the J gene TRBJ1-4; possible D gene TRBD1, 5 bases. Germline V gene sequence: CDR1 MDHEN, CDR2 SYDVKM. The CDR3 contains 15 residues. V lost 7 bases to trimming and J lost 5 bases, with 17 bases between them. The CDR3 sequence: CASTPGGSRNEKLFF. Here the CDR3 DNA reads TGTGCCAGCACCCCTGGGGGGTCTCGGAATGAAAAACTGTTTTTT.

This chain joins TRBV7-2 and TRBJ2-5; 7 bases line up with TRBD2. V lost 0 bases, J lost 1 base, and 2 bases stayed unmatched. From germline, CDR1 is SGHTA and CDR2 FQGNSA. CDR3 size: 15 residues. CDR3: CASSLAGGIQETQYF. In nucleotides, the CDR3 is TGTGCCAGCAGCTTAGCGGGGGGGATCCAAGAGACCCAGTACTTC.

The gene calls are TRBV5-4 and TRBJ1-2; 9 nucleotides align to TRBD1. V trimming: 2 bases; J trimming: 6 bases; junction bases outside the gene matches: 5. This CDR3 has 14 amino acids. CDR1 is SGHNT, CDR2 YYREEE, per germline (reference sequence). Written as DNA, the CDR3 is TGTGCCAGCAGCTTTTTTGGGACAGGGAATGGCTACACCTTC. It specifies CASSFFGTGNGYTF.

The chain couples TRBV7-8 to TRBJ1-2; 7 bases agree with TRBD1. The CDR3 runs 14 residues. Germline V gives CDR1 SGHVS, CDR2 FQNEAQ. After removal of 5 bases from V and 3 bases from J, the junction contained 6 bases not matched to a gene. The CDR3 DNA reads TGTGCCAGCAGCATCACGACAGGGCACTATGGCTACACCTTC. Encoded protein: CASSITTGHYGYTF.

The J gene is TRBJ1-3, the V gene TRBV6-1; D unclear. The V end was cut by 1 base, the J end by 3 bases, with 10 bases between. The CDR3 is 15 residues long. Per germline, CDR1 MNHNS and CDR2 SASEGT. The CDR3 reads CASSEVSGIGNTIYF. DNA of the CDR3: TGTGCCAGCAGTGAAGTCTCGGGAATTGGAAACACCATATATTTT.

V gene TRBV27 combines with J gene TRBJ2-5, with 8 nucleotides matching TRBD1. J was trimmed by 4 bases and V by 6 bases; bases with no gene match: 10. CDR1 is MNHEY, CDR2 SMNVEV, per germline (reference sequence). The CDR3 extends over 15 amino acids. CDR3 bases: TGTGCCAGCAGATCCAACAGGGGGTTCGGAGAGACCCAGTACTTC. This codes for CASRSNRGFGETQYF.

The rearrangement joins TRBV27 to TRBJ2-2, with TRBD2 matching 9 bases. V lost 8 bases, J lost 7 bases, and 11 bases stayed unmatched. Per germline, CDR1 MNHEY and CDR2 SMNVEV (reference sequence). The CDR3 sequence is 15 residues long. This CDR3 reads CASRYGRGGVGELFF. CDR3 nucleotide sequence: TGTGCCAGCCGCTACGGGCGGGGGGGCGTCGGGGAGCTGTTTTTT.

The rearrangement joins TRBV7-8 to TRBJ2-7, with 7 bases aligning to TRBD2. Germline CDR1 reads SGHVS; CDR2 reads FQNEAQ. V lost 5 bases to trimming and J lost 7 bases; unmatched junction nucleotides: 11. CDR3 size: 14 residues. The chain's CDR3 is CASSGGEGLLEQYV. As DNA, the CDR3 is TGTGCCAGCAGCGGGGGGGAGGGGCTCCTTGAGCAGTACGTC.

The V call is TRBV28, the J call TRBJ1-2, with 9 bases fitting TRBD1. J lost 3 bases, V lost 5 bases, and 13 bases had no gene match. This CDR3 has 17 residues. From germline, CDR1 is MDHEN and CDR2 SYDVKM. The CDR3 coding sequence is TGTGCCAGCAGTCTGGGGGACAGGGCAAGTTTGGACTATGGCTACACCTTC. Amino acids: CASSLGDRASLDYGYTF.

The chain couples TRBV28 to TRBJ1-1; 9 bases align to TRBD1. Trimming at V came to 4 bases and at J to 5 bases, leaving 5 bases not matched to a gene. This CDR3 has 14 residues. CDR1 MDHEN and CDR2 SYDVKM come from the germline V gene. CDR3 region: CASSSTGGTTEAFF. Here the CDR3 DNA reads TGTGCCAGCAGTTCTACAGGGGGCACGACTGAAGCTTTCTTT. The whole variable domain, filled in from reference TRBV28 and TRBJ1-1, reads DVKVTQSSRYLVKRTGEKVFLECVQDMDHENMFWYRQDPGLGLRLIYFSYDVKMKEKGDIPEGYSVSREKKERFSLILESASTNQTSMYLCASSSTGGTTEAFFGQGTRLTVV.

The chain is built from TRBV18 and TRBJ2-5; 7 nucleotides match TRBD2. The CDR3 is 13 residues long. The junction had 0 bases not matched to a gene; V was cut back by 3 bases and J by 2 bases. Germline V lookup: CDR1 KGHSH, CDR2 LQKENI. CDR3 protein: CASSPGGQETQYF. DNA for the CDR3: TGTGCCAGCTCACCGGGGGGGCAAGAGACCCAGTACTTC.

This clone was counted between two and nine times. J is TRBJ1-2 and V is TRBV12-3 or TRBV12-4; D ambiguous. The CDR3 is 13 amino acids. V dropped 3 bases and J dropped 4 bases, with 9 bases sitting between them. The CDR3 reads CASSLRQSYGYTF. DNA of the CDR3: TGTGCCAGCAGTTTGCGGCAGAGCTATGGCTACACCTTC.

This CDR3 is CASSLGLLGTEAFF. CDR3 nucleotide sequence: TGCGCCAGCAGCCTAGGTTTATTGGGCACTGAAGCTTTCTTT. The chain has TRBV5-1 and TRBJ1-1; the D is unclear. Trimming took 4 bases from V and 4 from J, leaving 14 bases between them. Germline V gene sequence: CDR1 SGHRS, CDR2 YFSETQ. This CDR3 has 14 amino acids.

The genes are TRBV18 and TRBJ2-3; perhaps TRBD2 as D (6 bases). The CDR3 covers 16 residues. The germline V gene encodes CDR1 KGHSH and CDR2 LQKENI. Trimming stripped 3 bases from V and 5 bases from J, with 18 bases between. This CDR3 reads CASSPTGDSRGDTQYF. The CDR3 bases are TGTGCCAGCTCACCGACTGGGGACTCCAGAGGAGATACGCAGTATTTT.

The genes are TRBV29-1 and TRBJ1-2, with a tentative D call TRBD1 (6 bases). CDR1 is SQVTM, CDR2 ANQGSEA, per germline. This CDR3 region has 12 residues. Trimming took 4 bases from V and 7 from J, leaving 13 bases between them. This chain's CDR3 is CSVVGDIRGYTF. CDR3 coding DNA: TGCAGCGTTGTGGGGGACATCCGTGGCTACACCTTC.

This chain links TRBV6-5 with TRBJ2-1; TRBD1 is a possible D gene (6 bases). This CDR3 contains 16 residues. CDR1 MNHEY and CDR2 SVGAGI come from the germline V gene. The V gene lost 4 bases and the J gene lost 2 bases, with 15 bases spanning the gap. CDR3: CASSWGHVQTYNEQFF. For the CDR3, the DNA is TGTGCCAGCAGTTGGGGACACGTCCAAACCTACAATGAGCAGTTCTTC.

J is TRBJ2-2 and V is TRBV7-9; 7 nucleotides align to TRBD1. The CDR3 is made up of 15 amino acids. The germline CDR1 and CDR2 sequences are SEHNR and FQNEAQ (reference sequence). J gave up 6 bases and V 4 bases, and 8 bases lay outside the gene matches. The CDR3 DNA reads TGTGCCAGCAGCTCCGGGACAGTACGTCCCGGGGAGCTGTTTTTT. This codes for CASSSGTVRPGELFF.

The chain combines TRBV18 with TRBJ2-3, with 9 bases fitting TRBD1. There are 16 residues in the CDR3. Losses at the gene ends were 4 bases for V and 3 bases for J; bases not matched to a gene: 8. Germline loops: CDR1 KGHSH, CDR2 LQKENI. This chain's CDR3 is CASSLTTGGGTDTQYF. The CDR3 DNA follows: TGTGCCAGCTCACTTACGACAGGGGGAGGAACAGATACGCAGTATTTT.

The genes are TRBV24-1 and TRBJ2-3, with 8 bases that match TRBD2. V shed 9 bases and J 1 base; nucleotides not matched to a gene: 8. Germline V CDR1 and CDR2: KGHDR, SFDVKD. This CDR3 is 15 amino acids long. CDR3 amino acids: CATENSGDGTDTQYF. The CDR3 nucleotides read TGTGCCACCGAAAATAGCGGGGACGGCACAGATACGCAGTATTTT.

CDR3 amino acids: CASSYEAISYNSPLHF. As DNA, the CDR3 is TGTGCCAGCAGTTACGAGGCGATCTCCTATAATTCACCCCTCCACTTT. This rearrangement joins TRBV6-6 to TRBJ1-6; the D is unclear. Trimming left V 2 bases short and J 0 bases short, with 8 bases between. Germline V gene data show CDR1 as MNHNY and CDR2 as SVGAGI (reference sequence). The CDR3 length is 16 residues.

The rearrangement uses TRBV5-4 and TRBJ1-2, with 7 bases lining up with TRBD1. Germline-derived CDR1 and CDR2 are SGHNT and YYREEE (reference sequence). There are 15 residues in the CDR3. V trimming: 0 bases; J trimming: 5 bases; junction bases outside the gene matches: 7. CDR3 DNA: TGTGCCAGCAGCTTGGTTAGAGGGGACAGTTATGGCTACACCTTC. Amino acid sequence: CASSLVRGDSYGYTF. The entire variable domain, with the rest obtained from reference TRBV5-4 and TRBJ1-2, is as follows: ETGVTQSPTHLIKTRGQQVTLRCSSQSGHNTVSWYQQALGQGPQFIFQYYREEENGRGNFPPRFSGLQFPNYSSELNVNALELDDSALYLCASSLVRGDSYGYTFGSGTRLTVV.

The rearrangement uses TRBV7-2 and TRBJ1-2; D gene ambiguous. The CDR3 has 14 amino acids. CDR1 is SGHTA and CDR2 is FQGNSA in the germline V gene. The germline V and J ends were trimmed by 2 bases and 5 bases, with 12 bases remaining between them. The CDR3 region has the DNA TGTGCCAGCAGCTTAAGACGGGAGGTATATGGCTACACCTTC. Translation: CASSLRREVYGYTF.

V gene TRBV24-1 combines with J gene TRBJ2-1; 10 nucleotides align to TRBD1. From germline, CDR1 is KGHDR and CDR2 SFDVKD. The CDR3 is 17 amino acids. V lost 4 bases and J lost 9; bases outside the gene matches: 14. The DNA of the CDR3 is TGTGCCACCAGTGACGTCCGAGGGACAGGGGCGGCGGGTGAGCAGTTCTTC. It is translated as CATSDVRGTGAAGEQFF.

This rearrangement joins TRBV25-1 to TRBJ2-3; TRBD1 matches at 9 bases. The CDR3 length is 15 residues. The germline CDR1 and CDR2 sequences are MGHDK and SYGVNS. Trimming took 3 bases from V and 3 from J; bases not matched to a gene: 4. The CDR3 spells CASSEGQGRTDTQYF. In nucleotides, the CDR3 is TGTGCCAGCAGTGAGGGACAGGGTAGAACAGATACGCAGTATTTT.

The chain joins TRBV28 to TRBJ2-3; 10 bases are a match to TRBD1. V shed 7 bases and J 7 bases; nucleotides not matched to a gene: 11. This CDR3 is built from 15 residues. CDR1 MDHEN and CDR2 SYDVKM come from the germline V gene. In nucleotides, the CDR3 is TGTGCCAGCACCCCCCGGGACAGGGGAATGCATACGCAGTATTTT. Translating it yields CASTPRDRGMHTQYF.

This clone was recorded only once. The rearrangement links TRBV30 to TRBJ2-3; TRBD1 matches at 10 bases. Germline loops: CDR1 GTSNPN, CDR2 SVGIG (reference sequence). After removal of 1 base from V and 2 bases from J, the junction contained 3 bases not matched to a gene. The CDR3 is 15 amino acids. The CDR3 is CAWSEGQGNTDTQYF. The CDR3, as DNA: TGTGCCTGGAGTGAGGGACAGGGGAACACAGATACGCAGTATTTT. The full variable domain, its missing parts supplied by reference TRBV30 and TRBJ2-3, is SQTIHQWPATLVQPVGSPLSLECTVEGTSNPNLYWYRQAAGRGLQLLFYSVGIGQISSEVPQNLSASRPQDRQFILSSKKLLLSDSGFYLCAWSEGQGNTDTQYFGPGTRLTVL.

This rearrangement joins TRBV10-3 to TRBJ1-2; D is unresolved. CDR1 is ENHRY, CDR2 SYGVKD, per germline. The germline V and J ends were trimmed by 0 bases and 8 bases, with 19 bases remaining between them. CDR3 length equals 16 residues. As DNA, the CDR3 is TGTGCCATCAGTGAGTCGGCAGTCAATCTAGCCGGGGGCTACACCTTC. Protein: CAISESAVNLAGGYTF.

This chain joins TRBV7-9 and TRBJ1-1; D call uncertain. This CDR3 region has 13 residues. V lost 5 bases, J lost 0 bases, and 7 bases lay in between. Per the germline V gene, CDR1 is SEHNR and CDR2 is FQNEAQ (reference sequence). This CDR3 reads CASSVEMNTEAFF. As DNA, the CDR3 is TGTGCCAGCAGCGTGGAGATGAACACTGAAGCTTTCTTT.

J is TRBJ2-1 and V is TRBV5-6, with 13 bases matching TRBD2. The germline V gene encodes CDR1 SGHDT and CDR2 YYEEEE. V lost 3 bases, J lost 4 bases, and 7 bases stayed unmatched. The CDR3 consists of 17 residues. The CDR3 nucleotides are TGTGCCAGCAGCTCGGGACTAGCGGGGCCCCCATACAATGAGCAGTTCTTC. It specifies CASSSGLAGPPYNEQFF.

Only a few counts were recorded for this clone. The chain has TRBV4-1 and TRBJ1-3; D might be TRBD1 (5 bases). The CDR3 extends over 18 amino acids. Trimming pared 0 bases from V and 4 bases from J, leaving 19 bases between. The germline CDR1 and CDR2 sequences are MGHRA and YSYEKL. CDR3 sequence reads: CASSQDPGDSLSGNTIYF. The CDR3 coding sequence is TGCGCCAGCAGCCAAGATCCGGGCGACAGTTTGTCAGGAAACACCATATATTTT.

This chain links TRBV9 with TRBJ1-3, with 8 bases identical to TRBD1. The CDR3 has 15 residues. CDR1 and CDR2 (germline): SGDLS, YYNGEE. V was clipped by 3 bases and J by 2 bases; unmatched bases: 4. This CDR3 reads CASSATGDPGNTIYF. DNA for the CDR3: TGTGCCAGCAGCGCGACAGGGGATCCTGGAAACACCATATATTTT.

Only one count was recorded for this clone. V and J are TRBV7-2 and TRBJ2-3; 11 nucleotides agree with TRBD2. CDR1 is SGHTA, CDR2 FQGNSA, per germline. This CDR3 has 16 residues. Unmatched junction bases numbered 10, after V lost 6 bases and J lost 5 bases. CDR3 residues: CASSPSSGGPQDTQYF. The DNA for the CDR3 is TGTGCCAGCAGTCCATCTAGCGGGGGGCCCCAAGATACGCAGTATTTT.